One and the same sample provided the 19 T cell receptor beta chains below, sequenced in a study of blood T cells in healthy people across ages. With a J-beta primer mix and a sample-barcoded 5' primer, a second PCR ran about 7 to 11 cycles. TCRdb redid the calling of the 5' RACE reads with MiXCR, one entry per CDR3 protein. The profile shows 870,000 or so distinct CDR3 sequences, roughly 26% of them singletons. The sample comprised blood. These receptors all come from a woman older than 75 in good health.

V is TRBV2 and J is TRBJ2-1, with 10 bases identical to TRBD2. CDR3 size: 17 residues. Germline V gene sequence: CDR1 SNHLY, CDR2 FYNNEI. Trimming took 0 bases from V and 6 from J; bases not matched to a gene: 8. The CDR3 spells CASSEAVAGGGGNEQFF. The CDR3 DNA sequence: TGTGCCAGCAGTGAAGCGGTAGCGGGGGGTGGCGGCAATGAGCAGTTCTTC.

This clonotype was seen a handful of times. V gene TRBV12-3 or TRBV12-4 combines with J gene TRBJ2-3, with 7 positions matching TRBD2. V gave up 6 bases and J gave up 2 bases; unmatched junction bases: 11. The CDR3 is made up of 16 amino acids. CDR3 amino acids: CASSPPERGFTDTQYF. The CDR3 DNA reads TGTGCCAGCAGCCCTCCAGAGCGGGGTTTCACAGATACGCAGTATTTT.

The chain combines TRBV10-1 with TRBJ1-6; D uncertain. V shed 4 bases and J shed 5 bases, with 15 bases lying between them. CDR1 and CDR2 from the germline V gene are WNHNN and SYGVQD (reference sequence). The CDR3 contains 16 residues. The CDR3 loop reads CASSVRLSGDNSPLHF. CDR3 in DNA: TGCGCCAGCAGTGTTAGGCTCTCCGGAGATAATTCACCCCTCCACTTT.

Note on this clonotype: A much more abundant neighbour one base away suggests this may be a read error. The chain has TRBV4-1 and TRBJ2-7; D is perhaps TRBD1 (6 bases). TRBJ2-4 explains the end of the DNA better; the J call may be wrong. This CDR3 has 18 amino acids. CDR1 is MGHRA, CDR2 YSYEKL, per germline. CDR3 sequence (DNA): TGCGCCAGCAGCCAAGATTGGGAAAGGGGGTTATCCAAAAACATTCAGTACTTC. Protein: CASSQDWERGLSKNIQYF.

The genes are TRBV28 and TRBJ2-1; 8 positions match TRBD2. CDR3 length: 19 residues. V dropped 5 bases and J dropped 1; count of bases not matched to a gene: 16. Germline V gene lookup returns CDR1 MDHEN and CDR2 SYDVKM. The CDR3 DNA is TGTGCCAGCAGTCCCCTATTCGGTCAGCGGGGGAGATCCTACAATGAGCAGTTCTTC. Its protein is CASSPLFGQRGRSYNEQFF.

About this clonotype itself: This may be a read error: a much more frequent sequence differs by one nucleotide. V is TRBV4-2 and J is TRBJ2-3; no firm D call. This CDR3 is built from 13 residues. Trimming removed 0 bases from V and 4 bases from J, with 5 bases in between. The germline V gene has CDR1 LGHNA and CDR2 YNFKEQ. The CDR3 nucleotides read TGTGCCAGCAGCCAAGATTCCGCAGATACGCAGTATTTT. Translated: CASSQDSADTQYF.

This clonotype was counted many times. The CDR3 DNA sequence: TGTGCCAGCAGCTTAGGGGCGGGGGGGCATTATTTATCGGATACGCAGTATTTT. Protein: CASSLGAGGHYLSDTQYF. The chain couples TRBV11-2 to TRBJ2-3, with 9 bases lining up with TRBD2. CDR1 and CDR2 (germline): SGHAT, FQNNGV. With 1 base clipped from V and 6 bases from J, the junction kept 14 bases outside the gene matches. The length of the CDR3 is 18 residues.

This clonotype has ten or more counts. This chain uses TRBV20-1 with TRBJ1-6; 8 bases fit TRBD1. Germline V gene data show CDR1 as DFQATT and CDR2 as SNEGSKA (reference sequence). The CDR3 totals 14 residues. V gave up 1 base and J gave up 10 bases; unmatched junction bases: 6. In nucleotides, the CDR3 is TGCAGTGCTAGAGCCCGACAGGGGAACTCACCCCTCCACTTT. This sequence encodes CSARARQGNSPLHF.

This clonotype is a singleton in its sample. An end of the junction differs from the germline gene, which may be a read error. This chain uses TRBV20-1 with TRBJ2-7; D uncertain. CDR1 DFQATT and CDR2 SNEGSKA come from the germline V gene (reference sequence). CDR3 length: 15 amino acids. The CDR3 sequence: CSATISYSSYNERYF. CDR3 bases: TGCAGTGCTACCATCTCCTATAGCTCCTACAATGAGCGGTACTTC.

Only a few counts were recorded for this clonotype. CDR3 residues: CASSPVLGGANEQYF. As DNA, the CDR3 is TGTGCCAGCAGCCCCGTATTGGGCGGGGCCAATGAGCAGTACTTC. V and J are TRBV5-5 and TRBJ2-7; D is possibly TRBD2 (6 bases). CDR3 length equals 15 residues. Trimming left V 4 bases short and J 7 bases short, with 21 bases between. In germline, CDR1 is SGHKS, CDR2 YYEKEE (reference sequence).

The genes are TRBV18 and TRBJ1-1, with D uncertain. V was pared by 2 bases and J by 1 base, with 2 bases between. CDR3 length: 12 amino acids. From germline, CDR1 is KGHSH and CDR2 LQKENI. CDR3 in amino acids: CASSPANTEAFF. In nucleotides, the CDR3 is TGTGCCAGCTCACCAGCGAACACTGAAGCTTTCTTT. The whole variable domain, remainder taken from reference TRBV18 and TRBJ1-1, is NAGVMQNPRHLVRRRGQEARLRCSPMKGHSHVYWYRQLPEEGLKFMVYLQKENIIDESGMPKERFSAEFPKEGPSILRIQQVVRGDSAAYFCASSPANTEAFFGQGTRLTVV.

This clonotype was detected many times. The rearrangement links TRBV5-1 to TRBJ2-3, with TRBD2 matching over 11 bases. The CDR3 runs to 14 residues. V was pared by 4 bases and J by 5 bases, with 3 bases of the junction left unmatched. CDR1 is SGHRS, CDR2 YFSETQ, per germline. CDR3 loop: CASSLGTSGDTQYF. Here the CDR3 DNA reads TGCGCCAGCAGCCTCGGGACTAGCGGAGATACGCAGTATTTT.

This clonotype was detected a few times. CDR3 protein: CSASPPIAGQETQYF. CDR3 coding DNA: TGCAGTGCTAGCCCCCCCATTGCGGGGCAAGAGACCCAGTACTTC. The rearrangement joins TRBV20-1 to TRBJ2-5; perhaps TRBD2 as D (6 bases). The CDR3 length is 15 residues. Trimming shortened V by 3 bases and J by 2 bases, and 16 bases separated the two germline ends. Per the germline V gene, CDR1 is DFQATT and CDR2 is SNEGSKA (reference sequence).

In its sample, this clonotype was seen many times. V gene TRBV6-5 combines with J gene TRBJ2-1; D not resolved. The CDR3 sequence is 15 residues long. V lost 2 bases, J lost 4 bases, and 12 bases lay in between. Germline CDR1 MNHEY, CDR2 SVGAGI. The CDR3 DNA is TGTGCCAGCAGTTACGATAACGCGCGGTACAATGAGCAGTTCTTC. The encoded protein is CASSYDNARYNEQFF.

This clonotype was counted at least ten times. The DNA for the CDR3 is TGTGCCAGCAGCCCGCCTTCCACCGGACTAGCGGGGGGGATTGAGCAGTTCTTC. Amino acids: CASSPPSTGLAGGIEQFF. The chain joins TRBV12-3 or TRBV12-4 to TRBJ2-1; 15 nucleotides agree with TRBD2. The CDR3 spans 18 residues. Trimming at V came to 6 bases and at J to 9 bases, leaving 15 bases not matched to a gene.

This clonotype was seen many times. This chain links TRBV3-1 with TRBJ2-5; TRBD2 matches at 10 bases. The J segment lost 4 bases and the V segment lost 1 base, leaving 9 bases of the junction unmatched. CDR3 length: 17 residues. The germline V gene encodes CDR1 LGHDT and CDR2 YNNKEL (reference sequence). CDR3 residues: CASSQGASGGRRETQYF. Written as DNA, the CDR3 is TGTGCCAGCAGCCAAGGGGCTAGCGGGGGTCGAAGAGAGACCCAGTACTTC.

The count of this clonotype is one. The rearrangement links TRBV29-1 to TRBJ2-7; 7 bases are shared with TRBD1. The junction had 4 bases not matched to a gene; V was cut back by 6 bases and J by 2 bases. The germline V gene encodes CDR1 SQVTM and CDR2 ANQGSEA. The CDR3 sequence is 12 residues long. The CDR3 here is CSVQGIAYEQYF. As DNA, the CDR3 is TGCAGCGTACAGGGGATAGCCTACGAGCAGTACTTC.

This clonotype came up a few times. The chain joins TRBV27 to TRBJ1-1; 7 bases agree with TRBD1. The length of the CDR3 is 16 residues. CDR1 and CDR2 from the germline V gene are MNHEY and SMNVEV (reference sequence). V gave up 3 bases and J gave up 4 bases; unmatched junction bases: 11. CDR3 nucleotides: TGTGCCAGCAGTTTGGTTTTTACAGGGGTGGTCACTGAAGCTTTCTTT. Translating gives CASSLVFTGVVTEAFF.

This clonotype was found a few times. This chain links TRBV12-3 or TRBV12-4 with TRBJ1-2; no clear D gene. V was trimmed by 3 bases and J by 7 bases, leaving 3 bases between them. The CDR3 sequence is 10 residues long. The CDR3 here is CASSFGGYTF. The CDR3 DNA is TGTGCCAGCAGTTTTGGTGGCTACACCTTC.